A single sample is the source of the 4 T cell receptor beta chains below, sequenced in a study of T cells in Graves' hyperthyroidism and ophthalmopathy. Regions amplified from RNA transcripts were the TCR beta CDR3 regions. First-round RT-PCR of the TCR CDR3 relied on the HTBI primer set. TCRdb ran MiXCR on the multiplex PCR reads and lists one entry per CDR3 protein. In the table there are about 380,000 distinct CDR3 sequences, approximately 15% of which are singletons. Material: blood. The receptors were gathered from a woman aged 25 to 39 with Graves' ophthalmopathy.

This clonotype was counted many times. V gene TRBV5-1 combines with J gene TRBJ1-1; TRBD1 might be the D (6 bases). The CDR3 consists of 15 residues. Germline V gene sequence: CDR1 SGHRS, CDR2 YFSETQ. V was cut by 2 bases and J by 11 bases, with 22 bases left in between. This CDR3 is CASSLDGTPGRGAFF. The CDR3 nucleotides read TGCGCCAGCAGCTTAGACGGGACACCCGGAAGGGGGGCTTTCTTT.

The V and J genes are TRBV6-1 and TRBJ2-7; TRBD2 might be the D (6 bases). V shed 1 base and J shed 2 bases, with 12 bases lying between them. The germline V gene encodes CDR1 MNHNS and CDR2 SASEGT. This CDR3 is built from 15 residues. The CDR3 DNA is TGTGCCAGCAGTGAAGGGCCGGGGGATCCCTACGAGCAGTACTTC. Protein: CASSEGPGDPYEQYF.

The chain combines TRBV2 with TRBJ2-4, with 12 bases lining up with TRBD2. The CDR3 is 15 amino acids. The ends lost 0 bases at V and 13 bases at J; junction bases unmatched: 7. Germline CDR1 SNHLY, CDR2 FYNNEI. CDR3 region: CASSEARGLAGSQYF. The CDR3 bases are TGTGCCAGCAGTGAAGCCCGGGGACTAGCGGGCTCACAGTACTTC.

At least ten counts were recorded for this clonotype. The CDR3 loop is CASSTSGTGETQYF. CDR3 coding DNA: TGTGCCAGCAGTACTTCCGGGACAGGGGAGACCCAGTACTTC. J is TRBJ2-5 and V is TRBV6-1; 9 bases map to TRBD1. Germline V gene data show CDR1 as MNHNS and CDR2 as SASEGT. This CDR3 has 14 residues. Unmatched junction bases numbered 6, after V lost 5 bases and J lost 5 bases.